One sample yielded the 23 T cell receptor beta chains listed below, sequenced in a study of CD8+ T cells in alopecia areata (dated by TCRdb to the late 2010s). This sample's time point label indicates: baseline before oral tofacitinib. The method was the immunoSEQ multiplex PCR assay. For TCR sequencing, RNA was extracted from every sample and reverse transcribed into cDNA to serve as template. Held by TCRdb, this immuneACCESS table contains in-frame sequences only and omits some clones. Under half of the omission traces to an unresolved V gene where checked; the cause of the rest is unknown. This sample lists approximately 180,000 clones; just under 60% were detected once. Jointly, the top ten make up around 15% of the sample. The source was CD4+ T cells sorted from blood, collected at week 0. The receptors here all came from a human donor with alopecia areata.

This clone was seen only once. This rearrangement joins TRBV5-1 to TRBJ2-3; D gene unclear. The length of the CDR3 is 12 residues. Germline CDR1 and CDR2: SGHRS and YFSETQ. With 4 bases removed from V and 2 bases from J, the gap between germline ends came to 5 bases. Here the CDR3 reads CASSTYTDTQYF. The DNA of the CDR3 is TGCGCCAGCAGCACTTACACAGATACGCAGTATTTT. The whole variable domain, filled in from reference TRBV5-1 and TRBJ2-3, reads KAGVTQTPRYLIKTRGQQVTLSCSPISGHRSVSWYQQTPGQGLQFLFEYFSETQRNKGNFPGRFSGRQFSNSRSEMNVSTLELGDSALYLCASSTYTDTQYFGPGTRLTVL.

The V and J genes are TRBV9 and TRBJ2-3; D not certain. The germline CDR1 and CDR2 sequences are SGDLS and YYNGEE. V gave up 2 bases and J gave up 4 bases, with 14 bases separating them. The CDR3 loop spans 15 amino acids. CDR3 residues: CASSVTKVVPDTQYF. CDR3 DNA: TGTGCCAGCAGCGTCACCAAAGTAGTTCCAGATACGCAGTATTTT. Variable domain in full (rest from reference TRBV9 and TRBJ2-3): DSGVTQTPKHLITATGQRVTLRCSPRSGDLSVYWYQQSLDQGLQFLIQYYNGEERAKGNILERFSAQQFPDLHSELNLSSLELGDSALYFCASSVTKVVPDTQYFGPGTRLTVL.

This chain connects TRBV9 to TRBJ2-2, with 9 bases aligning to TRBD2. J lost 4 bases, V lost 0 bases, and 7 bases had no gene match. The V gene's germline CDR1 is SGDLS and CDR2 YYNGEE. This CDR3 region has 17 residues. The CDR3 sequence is CASSVAESGGSTGELFF. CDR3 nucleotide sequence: TGTGCCAGCAGCGTAGCCGAAAGCGGGGGGAGCACCGGGGAGCTGTTTTTT.

CDR3 loop: CASRTYGQQNYGYTF. The CDR3 DNA follows: TGTGCCAGCAGGACCTACGGACAGCAAAACTATGGCTACACCTTC. The genes are TRBV6-5 and TRBJ1-2, with TRBD1 as a possible D gene (6 bases). Between the trimmed V and J ends, which lost 6 bases and 2 bases, there was a span of 16 bases. CDR1 is MNHEY and CDR2 is SVGAGI in the germline V gene. The CDR3 is made up of 15 amino acids.

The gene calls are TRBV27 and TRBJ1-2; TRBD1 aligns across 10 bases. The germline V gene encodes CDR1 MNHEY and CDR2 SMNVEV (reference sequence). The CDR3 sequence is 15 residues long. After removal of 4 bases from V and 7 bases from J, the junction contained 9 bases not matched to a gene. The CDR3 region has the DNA TGTGCCAGCAGTTCCCGGGGACAGGGGTCCTTTGGCTACACCTTC. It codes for CASSSRGQGSFGYTF.

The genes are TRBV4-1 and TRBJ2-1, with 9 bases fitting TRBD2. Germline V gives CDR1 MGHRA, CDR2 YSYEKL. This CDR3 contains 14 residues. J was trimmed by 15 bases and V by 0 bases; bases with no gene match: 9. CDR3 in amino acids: CASSQDRGGAVVFF. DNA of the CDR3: TGCGCCAGCAGCCAAGATCGCGGGGGGGCCGTAGTGTTCTTC.

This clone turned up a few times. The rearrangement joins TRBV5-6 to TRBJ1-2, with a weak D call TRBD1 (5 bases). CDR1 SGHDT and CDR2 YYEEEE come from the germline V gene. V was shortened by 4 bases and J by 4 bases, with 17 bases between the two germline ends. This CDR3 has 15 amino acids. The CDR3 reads CASSPGGGTIYGYTF. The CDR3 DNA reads TGTGCCAGCAGCCCCGGTGGGGGAACAATCTATGGCTACACCTTC. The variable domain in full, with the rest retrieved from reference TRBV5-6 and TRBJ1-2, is DAGVTQSPTHLIKTRGQQVTLRCSPKSGHDTVSWYQQALGQGPQFIFQYYEEEERQRGNFPDRFSGHQFPNYSSELNVNALLLGDSALYLCASSPGGGTIYGYTFGSGTRLTVV.

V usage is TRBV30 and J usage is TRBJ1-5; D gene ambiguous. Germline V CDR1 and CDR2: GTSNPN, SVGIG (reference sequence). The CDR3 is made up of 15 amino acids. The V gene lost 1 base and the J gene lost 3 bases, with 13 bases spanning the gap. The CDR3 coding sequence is TGTGCCTGGAGTGCGGGATCCGGTCTCAATCAGCCCCAGCATTTT. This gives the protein CAWSAGSGLNQPQHF.

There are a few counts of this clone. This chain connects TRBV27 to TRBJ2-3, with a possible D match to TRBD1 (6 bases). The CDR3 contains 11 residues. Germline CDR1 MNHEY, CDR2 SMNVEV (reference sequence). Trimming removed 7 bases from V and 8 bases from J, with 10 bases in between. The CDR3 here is CASNRDGTQYF. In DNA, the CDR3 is TGTGCCAGCAACAGGGATGGTACGCAGTATTTT.

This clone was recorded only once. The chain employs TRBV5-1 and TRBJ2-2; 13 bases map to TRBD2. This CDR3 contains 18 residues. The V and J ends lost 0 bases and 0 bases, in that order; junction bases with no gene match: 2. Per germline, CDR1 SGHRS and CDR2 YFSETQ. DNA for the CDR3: TGCGCCAGCAGCTTGGATGGGACTAGCGGGGCGAACACCGGGGAGCTGTTTTTT. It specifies CASSLDGTSGANTGELFF.

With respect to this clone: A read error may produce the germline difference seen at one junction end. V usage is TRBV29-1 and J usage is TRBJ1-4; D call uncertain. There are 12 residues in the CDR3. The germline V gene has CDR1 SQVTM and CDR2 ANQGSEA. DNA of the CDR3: TGCAGCGTTTCACAACGTAATGAAAAACTATTTTTT. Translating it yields CSVSQRNEKLFF.

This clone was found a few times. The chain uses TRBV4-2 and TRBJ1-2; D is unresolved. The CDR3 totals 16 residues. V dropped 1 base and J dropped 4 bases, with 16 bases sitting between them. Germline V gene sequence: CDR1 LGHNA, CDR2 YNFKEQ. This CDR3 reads CASSQGGQASLYGYTF. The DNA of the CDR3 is TGTGCCAGCAGCCAAGGTGGTCAGGCCTCCCTCTATGGCTACACCTTC.

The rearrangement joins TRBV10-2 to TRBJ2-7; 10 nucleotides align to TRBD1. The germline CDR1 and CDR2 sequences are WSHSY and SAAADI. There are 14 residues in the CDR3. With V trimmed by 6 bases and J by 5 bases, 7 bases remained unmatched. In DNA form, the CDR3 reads TGCGCCAGCAGGGCCGGGACAGGGGTGAACGAGCAGTACTTC. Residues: CASRAGTGVNEQYF.

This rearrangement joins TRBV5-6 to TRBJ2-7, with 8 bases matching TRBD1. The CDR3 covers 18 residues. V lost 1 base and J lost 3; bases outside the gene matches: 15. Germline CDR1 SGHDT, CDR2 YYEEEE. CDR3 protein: CASSLSYSPLTGDYEQYF. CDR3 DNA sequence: TGTGCCAGCAGCTTGAGTTATTCACCCTTGACAGGGGACTACGAGCAGTACTTC.

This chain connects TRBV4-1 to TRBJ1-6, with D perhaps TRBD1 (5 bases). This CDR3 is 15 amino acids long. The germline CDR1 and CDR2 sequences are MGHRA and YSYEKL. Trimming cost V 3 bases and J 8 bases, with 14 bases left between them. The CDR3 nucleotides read TGCGCCAGCAGCCACCTTGGCAGGGACGATTCACCCCTCCACTTT. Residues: CASSHLGRDDSPLHF.

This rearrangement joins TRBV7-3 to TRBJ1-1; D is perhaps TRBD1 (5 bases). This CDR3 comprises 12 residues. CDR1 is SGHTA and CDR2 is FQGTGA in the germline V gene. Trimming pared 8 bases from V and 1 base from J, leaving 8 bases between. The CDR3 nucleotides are TGTGCCAGCCGCACAGGGAACACTGAAGCTTTCTTT. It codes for CASRTGNTEAFF. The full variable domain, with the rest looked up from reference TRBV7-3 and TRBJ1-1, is GAGVSQTPSNKVTEKGKYVELRCDPISGHTALYWYRQSLGQGPEFLIYFQGTGAADDSGLPNDRFFAVRPEGSVSTLKIQRTERGDSAVYLCASRTGNTEAFFGQGTRLTVV.

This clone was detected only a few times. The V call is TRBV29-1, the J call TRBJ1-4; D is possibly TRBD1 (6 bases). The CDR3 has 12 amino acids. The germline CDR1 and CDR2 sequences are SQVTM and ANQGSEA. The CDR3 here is CSGGWVKEKLFF. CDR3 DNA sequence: TGCAGTGGGGGCTGGGTAAAGGAAAAACTGTTTTTT.

CDR3 coding DNA: TGCGCCAGCAGCTACAGGGGGCCTTCCTACGAGCAGTACTTC. It translates to CASSYRGPSYEQYF. This sequence joins TRBV5-1 and TRBJ2-5; TRBD1 matches at 9 bases. The assigned J gene may be wrong: the sequence end matches TRBJ2-7 better. Germline CDR1 reads SGHRS; CDR2 reads YFSETQ. The CDR3 runs to 14 residues.

In nucleotides, the CDR3 is TGTGCCAGCGAGGCCCGACTAGCGGGGGGTTACGAGCAGTACTTC. Its translation is CASEARLAGGYEQYF. This chain uses TRBV6-5 with TRBJ2-7, with 13 nucleotides matching TRBD2. Germline V lookup: CDR1 MNHEY, CDR2 SVGAGI. There are 15 residues in the CDR3. The V gene end was trimmed by 8 bases and the J gene end by 4 bases; junction bases not matched to a gene: 8.

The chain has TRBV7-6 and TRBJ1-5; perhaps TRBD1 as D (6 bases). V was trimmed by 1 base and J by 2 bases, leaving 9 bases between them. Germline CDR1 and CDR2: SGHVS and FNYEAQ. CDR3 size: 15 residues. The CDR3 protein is CASSLGGARNQPQHF. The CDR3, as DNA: TGTGCCAGCAGCTTAGGGGGGGCCCGCAATCAGCCCCAGCATTTT. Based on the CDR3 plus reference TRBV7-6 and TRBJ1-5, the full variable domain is GAGVSQSPRYKVTKRGQDVALRCDPISGHVSLYWYRQALGQGPEFLTYFNYEAQQDKSGLPNDRFSAERPEGSISTLTIQRTEQRDSAMYRCASSLGGARNQPQHFGDGTRLSIL.

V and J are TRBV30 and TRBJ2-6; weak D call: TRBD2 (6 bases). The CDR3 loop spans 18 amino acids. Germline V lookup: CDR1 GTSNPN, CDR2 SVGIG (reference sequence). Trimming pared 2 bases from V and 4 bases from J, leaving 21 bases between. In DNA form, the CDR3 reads TGTGCCTGGAGTCTGAGGAGGGAAAATGCGTGGGGGGCCAACGTCCTGACTTTC. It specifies CAWSLRRENAWGANVLTF.

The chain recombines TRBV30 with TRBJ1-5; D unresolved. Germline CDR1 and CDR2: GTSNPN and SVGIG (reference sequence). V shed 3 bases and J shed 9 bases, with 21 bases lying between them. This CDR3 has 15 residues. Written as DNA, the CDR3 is TGTGCCTGGAGCCCAGCCCCCGGACGACTGAGGCCCCAGCATTTT. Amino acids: CAWSPAPGRLRPQHF.

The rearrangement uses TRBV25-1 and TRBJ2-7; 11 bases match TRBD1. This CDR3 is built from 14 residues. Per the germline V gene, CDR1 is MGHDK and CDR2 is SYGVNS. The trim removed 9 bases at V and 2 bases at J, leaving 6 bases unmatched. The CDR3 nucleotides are TGTGCCAGTACTAAGGACAGGGGGCCCTACGAGCAGTACTTC. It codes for CASTKDRGPYEQYF.